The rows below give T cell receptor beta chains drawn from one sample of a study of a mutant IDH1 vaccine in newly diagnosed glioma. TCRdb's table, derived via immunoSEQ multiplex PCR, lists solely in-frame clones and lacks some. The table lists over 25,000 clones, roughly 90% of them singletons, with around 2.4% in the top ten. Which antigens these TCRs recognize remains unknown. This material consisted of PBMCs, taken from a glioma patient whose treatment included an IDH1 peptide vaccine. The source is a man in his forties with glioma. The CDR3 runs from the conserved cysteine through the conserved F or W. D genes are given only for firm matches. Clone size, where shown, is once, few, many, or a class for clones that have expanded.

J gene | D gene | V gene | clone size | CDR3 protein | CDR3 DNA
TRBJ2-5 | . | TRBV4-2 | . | CASSQVVAETQYF | TGTGCCAGCAGCCAAGTTGTCGCAGAGACCCAGTACTTC
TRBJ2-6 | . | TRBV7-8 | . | CASSPLDDASPGANVLTF | TGTGCCAGCAGCCCATTGGACGATGCCTCACCTGGGGCCAACGTCCTGACTTTC
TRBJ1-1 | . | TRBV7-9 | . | CASSPGGWGNTEAFF | TGTGCCAGCAGCCCGGGGGGCTGGGGGAACACTGAAGCTTTCTTT
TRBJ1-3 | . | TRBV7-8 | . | CASSPDRTVLSGNTIYF | TGTGCCAGCAGCCCCGATCGGACAGTGCTTTCTGGAAACACCATATATTTT
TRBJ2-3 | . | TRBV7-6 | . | CASSLGIGTDTQYF | TGTGCCAGCAGCTTAGGTATTGGGACAGATACGCAGTATTTT
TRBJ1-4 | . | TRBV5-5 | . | CASSYQLNEKLFF | TGTGCCAGCAGCTACCAGCTTAATGAAAAACTGTTTTTT
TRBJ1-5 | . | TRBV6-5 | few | CASSYGGNNQPQHF | TGTGCCAGCAGTTACGGAGGGAATAATCAGCCCCAGCATTTT
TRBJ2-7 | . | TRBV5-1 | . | CASSLRPSSGDEQYF | TGCGCCAGCAGCCTGCGACCTAGCAGTGGCGACGAGCAGTACTTC
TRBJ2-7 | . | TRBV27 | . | CASRSPMGRPYEQYF | TGTGCCAGCAGATCGCCCATGGGGAGACCCTACGAGCAGTACTTC
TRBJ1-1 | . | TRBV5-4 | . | CASSLEQFNTEAFF | TGTGCCAGCAGCTTGGAACAGTTTAACACTGAAGCTTTCTTT
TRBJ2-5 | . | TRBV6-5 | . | CASSWAGLETQYF | TGTGCCAGCAGTTGGGCAGGGTTGGAGACCCAGTACTTC
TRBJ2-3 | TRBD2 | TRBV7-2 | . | CASTSSGRRTDTQYF | TGTGCCAGCACATCTAGCGGGAGACGCACAGATACGCAGTATTTT
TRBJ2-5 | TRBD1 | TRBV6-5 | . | CASSGTGQQETQYF | TGTGCCAGCAGTGGCACGGGACAGCAAGAGACCCAGTACTTC
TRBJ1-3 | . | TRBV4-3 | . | CASSQAISSVSGNTIYF | TGCGCCAGCAGCCAAGCCATATCCTCAGTCTCTGGAAACACCATATATTTT
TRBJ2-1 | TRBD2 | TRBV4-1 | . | CASSHGLAREGIKGNEQFF | TGCGCCAGCAGCCACGGACTAGCTCGGGAAGGTATTAAGGGCAATGAGCAGTTCTTC
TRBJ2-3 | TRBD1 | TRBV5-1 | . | CASRERGLGTDTQYF | TGCGCCAGCAGAGAGAGGGGGCTCGGCACAGATACGCAGTATTTT